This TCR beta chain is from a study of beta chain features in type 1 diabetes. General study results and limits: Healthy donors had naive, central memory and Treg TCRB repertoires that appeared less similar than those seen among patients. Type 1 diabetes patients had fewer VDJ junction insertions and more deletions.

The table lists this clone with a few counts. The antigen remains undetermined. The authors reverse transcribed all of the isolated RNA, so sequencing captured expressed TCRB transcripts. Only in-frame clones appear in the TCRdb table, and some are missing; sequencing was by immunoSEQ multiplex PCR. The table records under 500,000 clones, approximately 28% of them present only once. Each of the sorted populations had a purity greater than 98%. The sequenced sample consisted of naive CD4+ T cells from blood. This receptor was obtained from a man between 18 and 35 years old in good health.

Here the CDR3 DNA reads TGCGCCAGCACCCCGGCCGGGGCAGATACGCAGTATTTT. It encodes CASTPAGADTQYF. The chain joins TRBV5-1 to TRBJ2-3; tentatively, D is TRBD2 (5 bases). Germline-derived CDR1 and CDR2 are SGHRS and YFSETQ. The CDR3 is 13 amino acids. V was cut by 6 bases and J by 4 bases, with 12 bases left in between. Based on the CDR3 plus reference TRBV5-1 and TRBJ2-3, the full variable domain is KAGVTQTPRYLIKTRGQQVTLSCSPISGHRSVSWYQQTPGQGLQFLFEYFSETQRNKGNFPGRFSGRQFSNSRSEMNVSTLELGDSALYLCASTPAGADTQYFGPGTRLTVL.